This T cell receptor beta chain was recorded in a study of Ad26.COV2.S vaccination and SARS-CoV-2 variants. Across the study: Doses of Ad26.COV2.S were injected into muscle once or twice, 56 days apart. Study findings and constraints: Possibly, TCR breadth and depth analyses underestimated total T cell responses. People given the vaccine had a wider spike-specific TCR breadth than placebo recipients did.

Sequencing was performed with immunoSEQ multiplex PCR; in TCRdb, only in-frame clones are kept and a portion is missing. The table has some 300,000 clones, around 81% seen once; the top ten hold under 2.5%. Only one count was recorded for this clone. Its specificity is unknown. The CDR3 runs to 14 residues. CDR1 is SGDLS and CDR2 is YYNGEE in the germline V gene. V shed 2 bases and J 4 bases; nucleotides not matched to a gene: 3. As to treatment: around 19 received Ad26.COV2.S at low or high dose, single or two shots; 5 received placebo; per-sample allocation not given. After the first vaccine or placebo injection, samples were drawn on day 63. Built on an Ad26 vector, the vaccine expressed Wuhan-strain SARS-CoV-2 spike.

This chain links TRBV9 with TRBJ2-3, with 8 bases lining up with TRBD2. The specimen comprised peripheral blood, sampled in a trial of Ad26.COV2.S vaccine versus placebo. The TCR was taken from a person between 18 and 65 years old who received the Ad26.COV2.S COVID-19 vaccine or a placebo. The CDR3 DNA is TGTGCCAGCAGCGTGTCCGGGGGGGCAGATACGCAGTATTTT. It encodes CASSVSGGADTQYF.